This paragraph covers one T cell receptor beta chain sequence. The table lists this clonotype with a few counts. Which antigen it targets is not known. The sample holds no much larger clone one base away, and base qualities are not on file. Known numbers of KT2, a T cell clone whose TCR had been sequenced previously, were spiked into unfractionated PBMC to test the sensitivity and accuracy of the pipeline. A range of KT2-to-PBMC ratios was set up by mixing KT2 cells into a fixed number of PBMC. The source of the sample is a study of quantifying T cell responses using KT2 cells (dated by TCRdb to the late 2010s). As for the study more broadly: RNA was DNase-treated and reverse transcribed with TCR alpha and beta constant-region primers, mostly using SuperScript III. Under optimum conditions, the efficiency of the T4 ligation step was estimated to be more than 8%. PCR2 was performed as a SYBR Green qPCR and was stopped at a predetermined fluorescence threshold so that over-amplification was avoided. General study outcomes and caveats: A linear scaling of KT2 alpha and beta sequence counts with input KT2 cell number was observed over several orders of magnitude. Saturation in the detection of KT2 sequences was observed at very high KT2 spike-in numbers. Even at the lowest spike-in tested, roughly one KT2 cell per 100,000 PBMC, KT2 sequences were still detected. No side-by-side comparison of the pipeline with other TCR sequencing techniques was included in the study.

Libraries came from UMI-ligation and nested PCR. Using T4 RNA ligase 1, a single-stranded oligonucleotide bearing the Illumina SP2 sequence plus a UMI was ligated onto the 3' end of the cDNA. PCR1 used about 4 cycles (98 degrees C 15 s, 69 degrees C 30 s, 72 degrees C 40 s), and the beta primer was an equimolar mix of RC1.1 and RC1.2 that covered TRBC1 and TRBC2. Starting at PCR2, the TCR alpha and beta chains were handled separately, and sample indices and Illumina adaptors were added. The UMI, placed after an 8-base spacer, consisted of 12 random nucleotides arranged as two hexamers with a spacer between them. Sequencing was done on an Illumina MiSeq using v2 2x251 paired-end chemistry, usually with some twelve samples per run. PhiX DNA was added at roughly 4.5-7% to each sequencing library so that diversity was increased. The study's processing was this. bcl2fastq converted raw reads to FASTQ, and Demultiplexor demultiplexed the reads by dual indices. V and J genes were assigned by Decombinator through tag matching, with a single base-pair mismatch being allowed. UMIs were used by Collapsinator to correct both sequencing errors and frequency errors caused by PCR heterogeneity. CDR3Translator turned Decombinator identifiers into nucleotide sequence, translated that sequence into amino acids, and pulled out the CDR3 based on C- and N-terminal motifs. A cluster of KT2 sequences sharing one unique molecular identifier was counted as one distinct KT2 TCR. TCRdb reprocessing: public reads trimmed at Q25 with fastp, clones called with MiXCR, in-frame beta chains kept. When rows share a CDR3 protein, they turn into one entry using the most common DNA and genes. TCRdb assigned the V and J calls; the authors' analysis was not used. Recorded for this sample are over 25,000 distinct CDR3 sequences; under 13% of them occurred a single time. The top ten hold about a tenth of the sample.

The CDR3 goes from the cysteine to the phenylalanine over 14 residues. This entry keeps only the CDR3 DNA: 42 bases, framed from base 1. The germline V gene sets CDR1 to SGHAT and CDR2 to FQNNGV. The germline ends are 10 bases apart after V is trimmed by 5 bases and J by 2 bases. This TCR came from a human donor. The sequence is built from TRBV11-2 and TRBJ1-3; a weak D assignment points to TRBD1 (5 bases agree). The sample was PBMCs spiked with cells of the T cell clone KT2. The nucleotide sequence is given as TGTGCCAGCAGCCCTCCGGGGGCTGGAAACACCATATATTTT. Its product reads: CASSPPGAGNTIYF.